Following are 9 T cell receptor beta chains from one sample sequenced in a study of regulatory T cells in long-lasting Graves disease. Arm-PCR of CDR3 regions and iRepertoire HTBI primers were the basis on which TCR beta libraries were built. A single record per CDR3 protein comes from TCRdb applying MiXCR to the multiplex PCR reads. The table lists hundreds of thousands of distinct CDR3 sequences, roughly 16% of them singletons. The time point is: newly diagnosed GD, antithyroid drugs for less than 3 months. Extracted PBMC RNA gave rise to the TCR library. These same records also appear under a second study, on T cells in Graves' hyperthyroidism and ophthalmopathy.

The input for sequencing was peripheral blood mononuclear cells (PBMCs), taken at new diagnosis, from a patient treated with antithyroid drugs. These receptors came from a man between 18 and 35 years old with Graves disease.

The sample holds a few counts of this clonotype. The chain couples TRBV7-2 to TRBJ2-5; 12 positions agree with TRBD1. Looked up from germline, CDR1 is SGHTA and CDR2 is FQGNSA. V shed 1 base and J 3 bases; nucleotides not matched to a gene: 3. The CDR3 is 16 residues long. The CDR3 here is CASSLVGTGGKETQYF. CDR3 DNA sequence: TGTGCCAGCAGCTTAGTCGGGACAGGGGGCAAAGAGACCCAGTACTTC.

This clonotype was observed at least ten times. This chain connects TRBV6-1 to TRBJ2-2; D is unresolved. Trimming took 8 bases from V and 1 from J, leaving 14 bases between them. This CDR3 is built from 15 residues. CDR1 and CDR2 (germline): MNHNS, SASEGT. Here the CDR3 reads CASGVVGGNTGELFF. DNA of the CDR3: TGTGCCAGCGGTGTTGTGGGCGGGAACACCGGGGAGCTGTTTTTT.

This clonotype appeared many times. Written as DNA, the CDR3 is TGTGCCAGCAGTGCAGCGGGAGGGGGCTCCTACAATGAGCAGTTCTTC. This codes for CASSAAGGGSYNEQFF. The chain has TRBV2 and TRBJ2-1; TRBD2 matches 10 bases. Germline assignment: CDR1 SNHLY and CDR2 FYNNEI. Trimming cost V 4 bases and J 0 bases; bases outside gene matches: 3. The CDR3 sequence is 16 residues long.

In its sample, this clonotype was seen many times. The chain employs TRBV6-5 and TRBJ2-1, with 13 bases matching TRBD2. CDR1 is MNHEY, CDR2 SVGAGI, per germline. Trimming at V came to 4 bases and at J to 4 bases, leaving 10 bases not matched to a gene. The CDR3 length is 18 residues. As DNA, the CDR3 is TGTGCCAGCAGTTCCTCGCCCGGGACTAGCGGGAAGTACAATGAGCAGTTCTTC. It is translated as CASSSSPGTSGKYNEQFF.

This clonotype occurred many times. The gene calls are TRBV2 and TRBJ2-2; TRBD2 matches 7 bases. This CDR3 has 15 residues. The trim removed 6 bases at V and 3 bases at J, leaving 7 bases unmatched. Germline V gene sequence: CDR1 SNHLY, CDR2 FYNNEI. Here the CDR3 reads CASSLLGRDTGELFF. The CDR3 DNA follows: TGTGCCAGCAGCTTACTAGGGAGGGACACCGGGGAGCTGTTTTTT.

This clonotype was seen a handful of times. The rearrangement links TRBV7-9 to TRBJ2-1; unclear D gene. The CDR3 loop spans 14 amino acids. Trimming pared 1 base from V and 4 bases from J, leaving 8 bases between. Germline values: CDR1 SEHNR, CDR2 FQNEAQ (reference sequence). The CDR3 here is CASSLVQEYNEQFF. CDR3 bases: TGTGCCAGCAGCTTAGTTCAGGAATACAATGAGCAGTTCTTC.

A remark on this clonotype: Being one base from a much bigger clone, this may be a read error. The gene calls are TRBV6-1 and TRBJ1-5; D remains ambiguous. The germline CDR1 and CDR2 sequences are MNHNS and SASEGT. V was pared by 3 bases and J by 9 bases, with 12 bases between. The CDR3 consists of 13 residues. CDR3 sequence: CASSETISRPQHF. CDR3 bases: TGTGCCAGCAGTGAGACAATCTCCAGGCCCCAGCATTTT.

This clonotype was picked up a small number of times. The rearrangement links TRBV20-1 to TRBJ2-7; 15 positions match TRBD2. V lost 6 bases, J lost 2 bases, and 5 bases stayed unmatched. Germline assignment: CDR1 DFQATT and CDR2 SNEGSKA (reference sequence). The CDR3 has 15 amino acids. This CDR3 reads CSAQGLAGGPYEQYF. The CDR3 DNA reads as TGCAGTGCACAGGGACTAGCGGGAGGCCCCTACGAGCAGTACTTC.

The chain couples TRBV20-1 to TRBJ2-5, with 9 bases that match TRBD2. The CDR3 loop spans 16 amino acids. The germline gives CDR1 DFQATT, CDR2 SNEGSKA (reference sequence). J was trimmed by 5 bases and V by 6 bases; bases with no gene match: 16. DNA of the CDR3: TGCAGTGCCTTGGGGGGGAGCGGGAGGTCTCGTGAGACCCAGTACTTC. It is translated as CSALGGSGRSRETQYF.